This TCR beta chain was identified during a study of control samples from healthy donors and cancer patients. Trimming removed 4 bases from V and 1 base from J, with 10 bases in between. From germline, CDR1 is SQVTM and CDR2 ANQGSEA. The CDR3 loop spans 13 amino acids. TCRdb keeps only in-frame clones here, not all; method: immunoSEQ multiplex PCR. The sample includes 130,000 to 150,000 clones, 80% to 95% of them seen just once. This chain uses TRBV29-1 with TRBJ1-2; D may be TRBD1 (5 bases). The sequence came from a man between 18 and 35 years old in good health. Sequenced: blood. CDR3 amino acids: CSVASGLNYGYTF. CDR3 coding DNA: TGCAGCGTTGCCTCGGGGCTTAACTATGGCTACACCTTC.